This T cell receptor (beta chain) was recovered during a study of Tregs in tolerant kidney transplant recipients. This clone has just one count. Its cognate antigen is unknown. This CDR3 has 18 residues. Germline V gene sequence: CDR1 SGHTS, CDR2 YDEGEE. Trimming removed 0 bases at V and 0 bases at J, with 13 bases between. The study, taken as a whole, reports: Tregs expanded with activated donor B cells seemed most donor-specific. Biological reproducibility was not directly addressed in this study.

Sequencing was performed with immunoSEQ multiplex PCR; in TCRdb, only in-frame clones are kept and a portion is missing. The sample records about 120,000 clones, 85% to 95% being singletons. CD4+CD25+CD127- Tregs, CD4+CD25- non-Tregs, CD4 and CD8 cells were sorted. The source is a human donor in good health. This chain links TRBV5-8 with TRBJ2-6; D unclear. Sequencing was carried out using CD4+ T cells from blood. The CDR3 region has the DNA TGTGCCAGCAGCTTGGCGACATCGTCGACCTCTGGGGCCAACGTCCTGACTTTC. Translation: CASSLATSSTSGANVLTF. Drawing the rest from reference TRBV5-8 and TRBJ2-6, the complete variable domain is EAGVTQSPTHLIKTRGQQATLRCSPISGHTSVYWYQQALGLGLQFLLWYDEGEERNRGNFPPRFSGRQFPNYSSELNVNALELEDSALYLCASSLATSSTSGANVLTFGAGSRLTVL.